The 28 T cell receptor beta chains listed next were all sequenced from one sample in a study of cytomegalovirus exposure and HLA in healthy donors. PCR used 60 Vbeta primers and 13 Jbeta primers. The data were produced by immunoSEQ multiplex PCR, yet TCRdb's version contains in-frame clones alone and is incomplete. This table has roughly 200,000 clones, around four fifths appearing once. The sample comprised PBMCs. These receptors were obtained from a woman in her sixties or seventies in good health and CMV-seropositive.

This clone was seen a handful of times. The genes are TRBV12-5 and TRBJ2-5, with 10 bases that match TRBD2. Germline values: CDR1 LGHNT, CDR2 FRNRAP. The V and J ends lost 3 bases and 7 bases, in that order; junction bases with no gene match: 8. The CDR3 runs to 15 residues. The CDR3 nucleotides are TGTGCTAGTGGTTTAGCTAGCGGGGGCCATGGGACCCAGTACTTC. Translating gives CASGLASGGHGTQYF.

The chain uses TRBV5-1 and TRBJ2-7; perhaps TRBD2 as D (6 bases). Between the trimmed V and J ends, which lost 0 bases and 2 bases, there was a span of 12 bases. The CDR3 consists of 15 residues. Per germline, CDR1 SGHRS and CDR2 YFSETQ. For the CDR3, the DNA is TGCGCCAGCAGCTTGGAACGGGGGATTACCTACGAGCAGTACTTC. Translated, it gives CASSLERGITYEQYF.

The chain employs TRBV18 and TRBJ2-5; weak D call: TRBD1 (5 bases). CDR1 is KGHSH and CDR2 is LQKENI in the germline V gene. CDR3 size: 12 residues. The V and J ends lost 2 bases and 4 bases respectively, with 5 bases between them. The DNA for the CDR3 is TGTGCCAGCTCACCAAGGGGAGAGACCCAGTACTTC. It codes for CASSPRGETQYF. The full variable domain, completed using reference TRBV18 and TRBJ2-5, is NAGVMQNPRHLVRRRGQEARLRCSPMKGHSHVYWYRQLPEEGLKFMVYLQKENIIDESGMPKERFSAEFPKEGPSILRIQQVVRGDSAAYFCASSPRGETQYFGPGTRLLVL.

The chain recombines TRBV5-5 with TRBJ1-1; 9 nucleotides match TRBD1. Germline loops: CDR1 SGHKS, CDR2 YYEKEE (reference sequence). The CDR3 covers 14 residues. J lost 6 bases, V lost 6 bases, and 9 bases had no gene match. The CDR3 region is CASNRGQGSAEAFF. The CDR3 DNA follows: TGTGCCAGCAACCGAGGACAGGGGAGCGCTGAAGCTTTCTTT.

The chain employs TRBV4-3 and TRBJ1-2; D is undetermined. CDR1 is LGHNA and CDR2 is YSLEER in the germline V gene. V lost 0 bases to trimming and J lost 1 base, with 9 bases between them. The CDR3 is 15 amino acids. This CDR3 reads CASSQDYGVNYGYTF. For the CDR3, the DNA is TGCGCCAGCAGCCAAGATTACGGGGTTAACTATGGCTACACCTTC.

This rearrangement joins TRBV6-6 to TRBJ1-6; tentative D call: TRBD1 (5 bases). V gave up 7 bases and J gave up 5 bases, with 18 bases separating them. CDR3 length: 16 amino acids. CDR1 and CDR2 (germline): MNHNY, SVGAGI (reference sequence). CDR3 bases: TGTGCCAGCACCCAAAGAGTCGGAGGGGATAATTCACCCCTCCACTTT. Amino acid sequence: CASTQRVGGDNSPLHF.

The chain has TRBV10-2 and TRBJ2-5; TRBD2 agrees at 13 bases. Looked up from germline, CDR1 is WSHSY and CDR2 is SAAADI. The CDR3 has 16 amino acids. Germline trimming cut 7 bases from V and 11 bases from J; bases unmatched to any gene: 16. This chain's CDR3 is CASTPGGLAGVSEQYF. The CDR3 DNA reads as TGCGCCAGCACCCCGGGAGGACTAGCGGGAGTAAGTGAGCAGTACTTC.

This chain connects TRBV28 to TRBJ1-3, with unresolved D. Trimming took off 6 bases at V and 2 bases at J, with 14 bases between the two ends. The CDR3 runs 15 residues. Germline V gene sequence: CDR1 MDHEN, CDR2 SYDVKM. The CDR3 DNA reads TGTGCCAGCAGCTCGTGGACTTTACCTGGAAACACCATATATTTT. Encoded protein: CASSSWTLPGNTIYF.

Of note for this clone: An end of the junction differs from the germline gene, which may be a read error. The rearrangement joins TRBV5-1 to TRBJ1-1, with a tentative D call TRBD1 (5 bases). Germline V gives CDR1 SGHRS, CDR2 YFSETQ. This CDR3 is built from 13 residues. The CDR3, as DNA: TGCGCCAGCACCTTGGGGAGGGGCACTGAAGCTTTCTTT. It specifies CASTLGRGTEAFF.

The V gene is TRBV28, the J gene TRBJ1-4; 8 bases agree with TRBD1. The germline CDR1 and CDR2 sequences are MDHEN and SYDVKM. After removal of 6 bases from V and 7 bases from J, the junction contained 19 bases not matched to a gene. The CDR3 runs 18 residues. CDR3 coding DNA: TGTGCCAGCAGATTCAGGACAGGGCGGGCTAGCAGGGGTGAAAAACTGTTTTTT. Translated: CASRFRTGRASRGEKLFF.

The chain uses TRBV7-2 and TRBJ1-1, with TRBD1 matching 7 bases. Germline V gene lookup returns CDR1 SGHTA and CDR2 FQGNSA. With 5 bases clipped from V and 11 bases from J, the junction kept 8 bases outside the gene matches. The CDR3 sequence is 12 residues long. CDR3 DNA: TGTGCCAGCAGCCTGGGACAGCGGAGGGCTTTCTTT. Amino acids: CASSLGQRRAFF. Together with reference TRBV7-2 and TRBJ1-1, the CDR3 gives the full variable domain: GAGVSQSPSNKVTEKGKDVELRCDPISGHTALYWYRQSLGQGLEFLIYFQGNSAPDKSGLPSDRFSAERTGGSVSTLTIQRTQQEDSAVYLCASSLGQRRAFFGQGTRLTVV.

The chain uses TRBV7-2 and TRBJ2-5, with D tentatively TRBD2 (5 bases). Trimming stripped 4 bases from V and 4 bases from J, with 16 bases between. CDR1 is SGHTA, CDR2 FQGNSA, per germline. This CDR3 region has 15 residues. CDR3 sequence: CASSSSSRGRETQYF. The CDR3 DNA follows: TGTGCCAGCAGCTCCTCCTCCCGGGGAAGAGAGACCCAGTACTTC.

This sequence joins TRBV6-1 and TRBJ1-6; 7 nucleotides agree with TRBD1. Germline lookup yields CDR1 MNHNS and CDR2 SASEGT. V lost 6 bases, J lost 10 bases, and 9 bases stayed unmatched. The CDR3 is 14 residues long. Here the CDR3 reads CASRSQGVESPLHF. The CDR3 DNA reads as TGTGCCAGCAGATCCCAGGGGGTTGAATCACCCCTCCACTTT.

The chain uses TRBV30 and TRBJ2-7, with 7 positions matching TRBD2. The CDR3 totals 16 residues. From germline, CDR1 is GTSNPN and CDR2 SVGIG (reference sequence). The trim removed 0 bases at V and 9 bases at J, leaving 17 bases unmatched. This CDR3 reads CAWSVHSGVLLRGQYF. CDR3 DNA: TGTGCCTGGAGTGTACACAGCGGGGTGTTACTACGAGGGCAGTACTTC.

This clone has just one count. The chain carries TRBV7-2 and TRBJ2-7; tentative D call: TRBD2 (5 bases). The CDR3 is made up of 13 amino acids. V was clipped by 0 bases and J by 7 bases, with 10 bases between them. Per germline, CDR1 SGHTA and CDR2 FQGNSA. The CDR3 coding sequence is TGTGCCAGCAGCTTAGCGGACTTCAGAGAGCAGTACTTC. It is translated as CASSLADFREQYF.

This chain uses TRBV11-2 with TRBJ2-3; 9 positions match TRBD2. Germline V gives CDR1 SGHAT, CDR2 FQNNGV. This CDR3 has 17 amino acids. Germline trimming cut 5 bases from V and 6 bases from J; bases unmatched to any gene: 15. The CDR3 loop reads CASSRRSLAGEVDTQYF. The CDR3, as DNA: TGTGCCAGCAGCCGCCGATCCTTAGCGGGGGAGGTGGATACGCAGTATTTT. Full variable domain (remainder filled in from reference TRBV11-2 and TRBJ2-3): EAGVAQSPRYKIIEKRQSVAFWCNPISGHATLYWYQQILGQGPKLLIQFQNNGVVDDSQLPKDRFSAERLKGVDSTLKIQPAKLEDSAVYLCASSRRSLAGEVDTQYFGPGTRLTVL.

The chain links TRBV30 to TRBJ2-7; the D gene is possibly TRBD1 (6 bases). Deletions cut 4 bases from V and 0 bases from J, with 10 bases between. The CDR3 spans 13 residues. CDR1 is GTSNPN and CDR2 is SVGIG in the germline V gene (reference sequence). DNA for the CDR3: TGTGCCTGGAAGGTGGACAGCTCCTACGAGCAGTACTTC. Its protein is CAWKVDSSYEQYF. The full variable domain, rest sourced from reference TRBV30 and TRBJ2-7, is SQTIHQWPATLVQPVGSPLSLECTVEGTSNPNLYWYRQAAGRGLQLLFYSVGIGQISSEVPQNLSASRPQDRQFILSSKKLLLSDSGFYLCAWKVDSSYEQYFGPGTRLTVT.

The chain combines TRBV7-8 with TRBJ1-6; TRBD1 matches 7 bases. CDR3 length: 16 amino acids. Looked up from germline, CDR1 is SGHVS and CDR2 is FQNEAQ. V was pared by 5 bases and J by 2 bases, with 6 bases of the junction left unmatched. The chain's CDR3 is CASSPTGFAYNSPLHF. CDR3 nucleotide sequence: TGTGCCAGCAGCCCGACAGGGTTTGCCTATAATTCACCCCTCCACTTT.

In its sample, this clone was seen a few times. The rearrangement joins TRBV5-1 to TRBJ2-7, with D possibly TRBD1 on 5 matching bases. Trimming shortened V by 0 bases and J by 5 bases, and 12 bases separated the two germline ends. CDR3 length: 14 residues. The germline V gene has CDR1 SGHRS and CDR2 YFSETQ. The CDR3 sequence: CASSLGAGRNEQYF. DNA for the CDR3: TGCGCCAGCAGCTTGGGTGCAGGGCGGAACGAGCAGTACTTC.

CDR3 region: CASSRGQGHQPQHF. The CDR3 DNA reads as TGTGCCAGCAGTAGAGGACAGGGGCATCAGCCCCAGCATTTT. The chain links TRBV2 to TRBJ1-5, with TRBD1 matching 9 bases. With 5 bases clipped from V and 5 bases from J, the junction kept 4 bases outside the gene matches. Germline-derived CDR1 and CDR2 are SNHLY and FYNNEI. The CDR3 consists of 14 residues.

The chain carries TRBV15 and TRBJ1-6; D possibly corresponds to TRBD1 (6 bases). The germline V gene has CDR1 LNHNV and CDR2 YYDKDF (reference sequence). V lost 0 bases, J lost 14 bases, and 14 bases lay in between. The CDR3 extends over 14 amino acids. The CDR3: CATSRDTARGSLHF. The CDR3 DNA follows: TGTGCCACCAGCAGAGATACAGCCAGGGGATCCCTCCACTTT.

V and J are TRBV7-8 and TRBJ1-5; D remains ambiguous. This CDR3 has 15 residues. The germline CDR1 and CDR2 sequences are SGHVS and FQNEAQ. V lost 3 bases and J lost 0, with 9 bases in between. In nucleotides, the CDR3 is TGTGCCAGCAGCTTGTCAGGATTTAGCAATCAGCCCCAGCATTTT. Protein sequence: CASSLSGFSNQPQHF.

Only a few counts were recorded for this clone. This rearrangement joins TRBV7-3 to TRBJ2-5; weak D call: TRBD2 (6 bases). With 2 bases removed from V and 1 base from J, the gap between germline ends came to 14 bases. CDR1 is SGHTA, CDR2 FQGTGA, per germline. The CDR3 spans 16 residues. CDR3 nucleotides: TGTGCCAGCAGCTTAGGAGGCGGGGACCTCCAAGAGACCCAGTACTTC. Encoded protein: CASSLGGGDLQETQYF.

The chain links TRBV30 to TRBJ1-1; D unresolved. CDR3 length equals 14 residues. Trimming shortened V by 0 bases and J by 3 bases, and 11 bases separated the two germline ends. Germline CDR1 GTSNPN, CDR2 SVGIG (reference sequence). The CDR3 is CAWSVRRGDTEAFF. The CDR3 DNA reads TGTGCCTGGAGTGTACGCCGGGGAGACACTGAAGCTTTCTTT.

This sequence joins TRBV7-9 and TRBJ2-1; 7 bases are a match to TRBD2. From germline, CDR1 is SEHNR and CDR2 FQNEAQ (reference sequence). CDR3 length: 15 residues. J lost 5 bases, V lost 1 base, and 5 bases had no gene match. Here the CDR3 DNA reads TGTGCCAGCAGCTTAGGGCGGGGGAAGGACAATGAGCAGTTCTTC. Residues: CASSLGRGKDNEQFF. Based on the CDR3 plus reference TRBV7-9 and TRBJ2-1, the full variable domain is DTGVSQNPRHKITKRGQNVTFRCDPISEHNRLYWYRQTLGQGPEFLTYFQNEAQLEKSRLLSDRFSAERPKGSFSTLEIQRTEQGDSAMYLCASSLGRGKDNEQFFGPGTRLTVL.

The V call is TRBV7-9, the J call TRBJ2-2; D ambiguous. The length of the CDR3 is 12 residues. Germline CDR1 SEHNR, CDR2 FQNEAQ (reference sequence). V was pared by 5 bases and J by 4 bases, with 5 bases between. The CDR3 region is CASSTPTGELFF. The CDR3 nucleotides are TGTGCCAGCAGCACACCCACCGGGGAGCTGTTTTTT.

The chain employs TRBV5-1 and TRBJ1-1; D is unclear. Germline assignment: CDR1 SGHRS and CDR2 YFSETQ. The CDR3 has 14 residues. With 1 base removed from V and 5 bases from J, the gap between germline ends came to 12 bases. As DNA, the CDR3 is TGCGCCAGCAGCTTGTACGGGGAGAAGACTGAAGCTTTCTTT. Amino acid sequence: CASSLYGEKTEAFF. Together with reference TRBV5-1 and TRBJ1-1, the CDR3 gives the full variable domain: KAGVTQTPRYLIKTRGQQVTLSCSPISGHRSVSWYQQTPGQGLQFLFEYFSETQRNKGNFPGRFSGRQFSNSRSEMNVSTLELGDSALYLCASSLYGEKTEAFFGQGTRLTVV.

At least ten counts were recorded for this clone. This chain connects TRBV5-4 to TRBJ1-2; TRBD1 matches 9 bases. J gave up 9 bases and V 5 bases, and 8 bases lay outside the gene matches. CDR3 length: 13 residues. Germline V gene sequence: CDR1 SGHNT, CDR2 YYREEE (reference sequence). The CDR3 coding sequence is TGTGCCAGCAGTTACCCGGGACAGGGACGCTACACCTTC. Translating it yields CASSYPGQGRYTF.